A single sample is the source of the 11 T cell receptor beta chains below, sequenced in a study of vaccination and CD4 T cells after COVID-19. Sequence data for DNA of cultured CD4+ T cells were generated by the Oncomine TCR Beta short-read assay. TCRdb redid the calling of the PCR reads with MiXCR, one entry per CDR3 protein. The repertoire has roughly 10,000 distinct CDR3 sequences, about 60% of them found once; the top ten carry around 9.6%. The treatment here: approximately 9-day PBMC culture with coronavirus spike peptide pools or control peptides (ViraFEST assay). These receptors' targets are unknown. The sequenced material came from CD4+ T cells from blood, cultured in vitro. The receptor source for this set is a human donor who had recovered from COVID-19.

The CDR3 DNA reads as TGCAGTGCGCGGACAGGGGGAACCTCTCGCGAAGCTTTCTTT. Encoded protein: CSARTGGTSREAFF. This chain links TRBV20-1 with TRBJ1-1; 10 positions match TRBD1. Germline CDR1 DFQATT, CDR2 SNEGSKA (reference sequence). There are 14 residues in the CDR3. The V segment lost 6 bases and the J segment 8 bases; nucleotides outside the gene matches: 12.

CDR3 region: CASSPDGGDEQFF. For the CDR3, the DNA is TGTGCCAGCAGCCCGGACGGCGGAGATGAGCAGTTCTTC. V is TRBV7-9 and J is TRBJ2-1; no clear D. In germline, CDR1 is SEHNR, CDR2 FQNEAQ (reference sequence). V gave up 5 bases and J gave up 8 bases, with 13 bases separating them. The CDR3 has 13 residues.

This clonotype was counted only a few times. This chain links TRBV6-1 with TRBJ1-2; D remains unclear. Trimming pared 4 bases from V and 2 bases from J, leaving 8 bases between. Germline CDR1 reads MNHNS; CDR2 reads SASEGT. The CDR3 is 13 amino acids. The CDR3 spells CASSGPGNYGYTF. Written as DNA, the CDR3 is TGTGCCAGCAGTGGGCCCGGGAACTATGGCTACACCTTC.

CDR3 amino acids: CSARDSAQSSYEQYF. The CDR3 DNA is TGCAGTGCTAGAGATTCCGCACAAAGCTCCTACGAGCAGTACTTC. The V call is TRBV20-1, the J call TRBJ2-7; D call uncertain. This CDR3 spans 15 amino acids. Between the trimmed V and J ends, which lost 0 bases and 0 bases, there was a span of 12 bases. CDR1 and CDR2 (germline): DFQATT, SNEGSKA (reference sequence).

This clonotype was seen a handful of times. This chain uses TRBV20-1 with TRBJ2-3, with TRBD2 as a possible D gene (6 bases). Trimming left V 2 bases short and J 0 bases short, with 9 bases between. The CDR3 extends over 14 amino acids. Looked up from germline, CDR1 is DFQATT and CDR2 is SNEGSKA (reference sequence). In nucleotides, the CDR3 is TGCAGTGCTAGATCTCGGGGGAGCACAGATACGCAGTATTTT. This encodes CSARSRGSTDTQYF.

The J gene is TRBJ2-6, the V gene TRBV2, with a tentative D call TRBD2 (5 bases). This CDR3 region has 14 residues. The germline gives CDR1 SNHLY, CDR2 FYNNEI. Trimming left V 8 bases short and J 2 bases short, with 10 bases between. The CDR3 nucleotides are TGTGCCAGCCTTAGCGTCCCTGGGGCCAACGTCCTGACTTTC. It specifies CASLSVPGANVLTF.

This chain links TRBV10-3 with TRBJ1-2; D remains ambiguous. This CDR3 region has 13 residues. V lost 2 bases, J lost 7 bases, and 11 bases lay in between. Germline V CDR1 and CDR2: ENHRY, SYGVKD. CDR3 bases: TGTGCCATCAGTGAGAGTCAGGCCGGTGGCTACACCTTC. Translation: CAISESQAGGYTF.

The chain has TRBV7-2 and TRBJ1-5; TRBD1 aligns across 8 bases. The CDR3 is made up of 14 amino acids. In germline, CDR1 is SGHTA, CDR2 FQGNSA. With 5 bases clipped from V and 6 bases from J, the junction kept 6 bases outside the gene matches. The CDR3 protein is CASSPGTGGQPQHF. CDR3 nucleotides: TGTGCCAGCAGCCCGGGGACAGGAGGTCAGCCCCAGCATTTT. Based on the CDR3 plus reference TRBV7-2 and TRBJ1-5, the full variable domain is GAGVSQSPSNKVTEKGKDVELRCDPISGHTALYWYRQSLGQGLEFLIYFQGNSAPDKSGLPSDRFSAERTGGSVSTLTIQRTQQEDSAVYLCASSPGTGGQPQHFGDGTRLSIL.

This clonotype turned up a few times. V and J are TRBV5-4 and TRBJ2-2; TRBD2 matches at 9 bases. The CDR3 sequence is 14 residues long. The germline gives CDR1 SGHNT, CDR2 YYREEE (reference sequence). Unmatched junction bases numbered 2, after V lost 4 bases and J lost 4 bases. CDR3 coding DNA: TGTGCCAGCAGCGGGACTAGCAGCACCGGGGAGCTGTTTTTT. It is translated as CASSGTSSTGELFF.

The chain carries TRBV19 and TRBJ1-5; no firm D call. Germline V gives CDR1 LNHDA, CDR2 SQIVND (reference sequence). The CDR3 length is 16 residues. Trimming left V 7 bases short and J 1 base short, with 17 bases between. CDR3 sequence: CASNLRVGRSNQPQHF. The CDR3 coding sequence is TGTGCCAGTAATCTGAGGGTCGGGAGGAGCAATCAGCCCCAGCATTTT.

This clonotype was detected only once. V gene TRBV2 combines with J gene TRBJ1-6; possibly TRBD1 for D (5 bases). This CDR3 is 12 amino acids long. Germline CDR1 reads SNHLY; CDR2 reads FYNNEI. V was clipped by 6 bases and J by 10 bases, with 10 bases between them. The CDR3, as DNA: TGTGCCAGCAGGAGGGGTGAGTCACCCCTCCACTTT. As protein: CASRRGESPLHF.